These T cell receptor beta chains were read from a single sample in a study of T-cell memory formation after mild COVID-19. MiXCR, run by TCRdb on the 5' RACE reads, gives a single entry per CDR3 protein. The sample includes approximately 260,000 distinct CDR3 sequences, 16% seen only once; the top ten take 3.5%. The sequenced material came from PBMCs or a T cell subset sorted from them (not recorded which). Every receptor here comes from a young man who had mild COVID-19 (a few samples of this study predate the infection). Cell type and time point are not known. CDR3s include the opening cysteine and the closing phenylalanine or tryptophan. A D gene is named only where the DNA matches it firmly. Clone size is shown for a subset of rows, as once, few, many or a class of expanded clone.

J: TRBJ1-3
V: TRBV30
size: .
D: .
CDR3: CAWSGQFGVGTIYF
DNA: TGTGCCTGGAGTGGGCAGTTCGGGGTTGGCACCATATATTTT

J: TRBJ2-5
V: TRBV5-1
size: few
D: .
CDR3: CASSLRQGSGRTQYF
DNA: TGCGCCAGCAGCTTGAGGCAGGGGTCCGGAAGGACCCAGTACTTC

J: TRBJ2-3
V: TRBV4-3
size: few
D: TRBD2
CDR3: CASSQDLGRGAAGGTDTQYF
DNA: TGCGCCAGCAGCCAAGATCTCGGGCGGGGGGCCGCCGGTGGTACAGATACGCAGTATTTT

J: TRBJ1-2
V: TRBV4-2
size: few
D: TRBD1
CDR3: CASSQAQGARGYTF
DNA: TGTGCCAGCAGCCAAGCACAGGGGGCGCGCGGCTACACCTTC

J: TRBJ1-3
V: TRBV7-2
size: few
D: .
CDR3: CASSQSAGNTIYF
DNA: TGTGCCAGCAGCCAGTCCGCCGGAAACACCATATATTTT

J: TRBJ2-1
V: TRBV7-2
size: .
D: TRBD2
CDR3: CASSSGVAGFYNEQFF
DNA: TGTGCCAGCAGCTCCGGGGTAGCGGGGTTCTACAATGAGCAGTTCTTC

J: TRBJ2-2
V: TRBV6-5
size: few
D: .
CDR3: CASRRDLTTGELFF
DNA: TGTGCCAGCAGAAGGGACCTCACCACCGGGGAGCTGTTTTTT

J: TRBJ1-1
V: TRBV4-3
size: few
D: .
CDR3: CASSLGSAIQNTEAFF
DNA: TGCGCCAGCAGCCTGGGGTCCGCGATTCAGAACACTGAAGCTTTCTTT

J: TRBJ2-3
V: TRBV4-2
size: many
D: .
CDR3: CASSQEYGGERSTDTQYF
DNA: TGTGCCAGCAGCCAAGAATACGGCGGGGAGCGATCCACAGATACGCAGTATTTT

J: TRBJ2-6
V: TRBV20-1
size: .
D: .
CDR3: CSALTTGANVLTF
DNA: TGCAGTGCTTTAACTACTGGGGCCAACGTCCTGACTTTC

J: TRBJ1-1
V: TRBV7-3
size: .
D: TRBD1
CDR3: CASSWADRVSEAFF
DNA: TGTGCCAGCAGCTGGGCGGACAGGGTGTCTGAAGCTTTCTTT

J: TRBJ2-4
V: TRBV25-1
size: few
D: .
CDR3: CASSDLQGNQNIQYF
DNA: TGTGCCAGCAGTGACCTACAGGGTAATCAAAACATTCAGTACTTC

J: TRBJ2-3
V: TRBV4-1
size: few
D: .
CDR3: CASSQGGVDTQYF
DNA: TGCGCCAGCAGCCAAGGTGGGGTGGATACGCAGTATTTT

J: TRBJ1-2
V: TRBV7-9
size: .
D: .
CDR3: CASSSRDMGYLRYGYTF
DNA: TGTGCCAGCAGCTCCCGGGACATGGGGTACCTACGCTATGGCTACACCTTC

J: TRBJ2-2
V: TRBV2
size: few
D: .
CDR3: CASSRWAGELFF
DNA: TGTGCCAGCAGTCGGTGGGCCGGGGAGCTGTTTTTT

J: TRBJ1-1
V: TRBV14
size: .
D: TRBD1
CDR3: CASSTYRGVNTEAFF
DNA: TGTGCCAGCAGCACCTACAGGGGGGTGAACACTGAAGCTTTCTTT

J: TRBJ1-2
V: TRBV7-2
size: .
D: .
CDR3: CASSLVATNYGYTF
DNA: TGTGCCAGCAGCTTAGTGGCCACTAACTATGGCTACACCTTC

J: TRBJ1-1
V: TRBV29-1
size: few
D: .
CDR3: CSGGDDAFF
DNA: TGCAGCGGGGGTGATGATGCTTTCTTT

J: TRBJ2-2
V: TRBV5-5
size: .
D: .
CDR3: CASTPPGTNTGELFF
DNA: TGTGCCAGCACCCCGCCGGGCACTAACACCGGGGAGCTGTTTTTT

J: TRBJ2-1
V: TRBV28
size: few
D: TRBD2
CDR3: CASSLSAGGSYNEQFF
DNA: TGTGCCAGCAGTTTGTCTGCGGGGGGTTCATACAATGAGCAGTTCTTC

J: TRBJ2-1
V: TRBV28
size: .
D: TRBD1
CDR3: CASSSPSTGEIEQFF
DNA: TGTGCCAGCAGTTCCCCTTCGACAGGGGAGATTGAGCAGTTCTTC

J: TRBJ2-4
V: TRBV29-1
size: few
D: .
CDR3: CSVRTLGDKNIQYF
DNA: TGCAGCGTCCGGACCCTCGGTGACAAAAACATTCAGTACTTC

J: TRBJ1-1
V: TRBV30
size: few
D: TRBD1
CDR3: CAWSQDRGLLAFF
DNA: TGTGCCTGGAGTCAGGACAGGGGATTATTAGCTTTCTTT

J: TRBJ2-5
V: TRBV7-9
size: few
D: .
CDR3: CASSFRYNQETQYF
DNA: TGTGCCAGCAGCTTCAGATACAACCAAGAGACCCAGTACTTC

J: TRBJ2-1
V: TRBV5-6
size: few
D: .
CDR3: CASSLVGEAFLSYNEQFF
DNA: TGTGCCAGCAGCTTGGTCGGCGAAGCGTTCCTCTCCTACAATGAGCAGTTCTTC

J: TRBJ2-3
V: TRBV4-3
size: few
D: .
CDR3: CASSQDLGGGQDTQYF
DNA: TGCGCCAGCAGCCAAGATTTGGGCGGGGGACAAGATACGCAGTATTTT

J: TRBJ2-7
V: TRBV20-1
size: .
D: .
CDR3: CSAFKDSSRAYEQYF
DNA: TGCAGTGCTTTCAAGGACAGCTCGAGGGCCTACGAGCAGTACTTC

J: TRBJ2-1
V: TRBV9
size: few
D: .
CDR3: CASSVALTGKGGNEQFF
DNA: TGTGCCAGCAGCGTAGCACTGACAGGGAAGGGAGGCAATGAGCAGTTCTTC

J: TRBJ1-4
V: TRBV29-1
size: few
D: .
CDR3: CSAGATNEKLFF
DNA: TGCAGCGCAGGGGCAACTAATGAAAAACTGTTTTTT

J: TRBJ2-5
V: TRBV5-1
size: .
D: .
CDR3: CASSLAGGRGETQYF
DNA: TGCGCCAGCAGCTTGGCCGGGGGCAGGGGAGAGACCCAGTACTTC

J: TRBJ1-2
V: TRBV18
size: .
D: TRBD1
CDR3: CASSPTTGDYGYTF
DNA: TGTGCCAGCTCACCTACGACAGGGGACTATGGCTACACCTTC

J: TRBJ1-1
V: TRBV19
size: .
D: .
CDR3: CASSPLIDGYTEAFF
DNA: TGTGCCAGTAGTCCCTTGATTGACGGCTACACTGAAGCTTTCTTT

J: TRBJ1-4
V: TRBV4-1
size: .
D: TRBD1
CDR3: CASSQGVGQANEKLFF
DNA: TGCGCCAGCAGCCAAGGCGTGGGACAGGCTAATGAAAAACTGTTTTTT

J: TRBJ2-3
V: TRBV28
size: few
D: .
CDR3: CASTAGSPDTQYF
DNA: TGTGCCAGCACGGCGGGTAGCCCAGATACGCAGTATTTT

J: TRBJ2-7
V: TRBV20-1
size: few
D: TRBD1
CDR3: CSARLSGQGSHEQYF
DNA: TGCAGTGCTAGATTGTCCGGACAGGGAAGCCACGAGCAGTACTTC

J: TRBJ2-2
V: TRBV5-4
size: few
D: .
CDR3: CASSSRSGPQGTGELFF
DNA: TGTGCCAGCAGCTCCCGAAGCGGGCCCCAAGGTACCGGGGAGCTGTTTTTT

J: TRBJ2-7
V: TRBV29-1
size: few
D: TRBD2
CDR3: CSVVVVASGDEQYF
DNA: TGCAGCGTTGTTGTGGTCGCTAGCGGGGACGAGCAGTACTTC

J: TRBJ2-3
V: TRBV4-1
size: .
D: TRBD1
CDR3: CASSQDDRGTDTQYF
DNA: TGCGCCAGCAGCCAAGATGACAGGGGCACAGATACGCAGTATTTT

J: TRBJ2-1
V: TRBV5-1
size: few
D: TRBD2
CDR3: CASRPLAGGLSYNEQFF
DNA: TGCGCCAGCAGACCTCTAGCGGGGGGGCTGTCCTACAATGAGCAGTTCTTC

J: TRBJ2-1
V: TRBV5-6
size: few
D: .
CDR3: CASSLIVGENEQFF
DNA: TGTGCCAGCAGCTTGATTGTAGGGGAGAATGAGCAGTTCTTC

J: TRBJ1-2
V: TRBV5-1
size: few
D: .
CDR3: CASSQGEGYGYTF
DNA: TGCGCCAGCAGCCAAGGGGAGGGCTATGGCTACACCTTC

J: TRBJ1-4
V: TRBV12-3/TRBV12-4
size: few
D: .
CDR3: CASRGGSDEKLFF
DNA: TGTGCCAGCAGGGGGGGTTCGGATGAAAAACTGTTTTTT

J: TRBJ2-1
V: TRBV11-2
size: many
D: .
CDR3: CASSLDLSSSYNEQFF
DNA: TGTGCCAGCAGCTTAGATCTTTCTAGCTCCTACAATGAGCAGTTCTTC

J: TRBJ2-3
V: TRBV5-1
size: medium-sized
D: TRBD1
CDR3: CASSSGTATDTQYF
DNA: TGCGCCAGCAGCTCAGGGACAGCCACAGATACGCAGTATTTT

J: TRBJ2-2
V: TRBV19
size: .
D: .
CDR3: CASSEVIGELFF
DNA: TGTGCCAGTAGTGAGGTTATCGGGGAGCTGTTTTTT

J: TRBJ2-5
V: TRBV7-8
size: .
D: .
CDR3: CASSLASSGGKTQYF
DNA: TGTGCCAGCAGCTTAGCCAGCTCTGGGGGGAAGACCCAGTACTTC

J: TRBJ2-5
V: TRBV7-6
size: .
D: TRBD1
CDR3: CASSLATGGTQYF
DNA: TGTGCCAGCAGCTTAGCAACAGGGGGGACCCAGTACTTC